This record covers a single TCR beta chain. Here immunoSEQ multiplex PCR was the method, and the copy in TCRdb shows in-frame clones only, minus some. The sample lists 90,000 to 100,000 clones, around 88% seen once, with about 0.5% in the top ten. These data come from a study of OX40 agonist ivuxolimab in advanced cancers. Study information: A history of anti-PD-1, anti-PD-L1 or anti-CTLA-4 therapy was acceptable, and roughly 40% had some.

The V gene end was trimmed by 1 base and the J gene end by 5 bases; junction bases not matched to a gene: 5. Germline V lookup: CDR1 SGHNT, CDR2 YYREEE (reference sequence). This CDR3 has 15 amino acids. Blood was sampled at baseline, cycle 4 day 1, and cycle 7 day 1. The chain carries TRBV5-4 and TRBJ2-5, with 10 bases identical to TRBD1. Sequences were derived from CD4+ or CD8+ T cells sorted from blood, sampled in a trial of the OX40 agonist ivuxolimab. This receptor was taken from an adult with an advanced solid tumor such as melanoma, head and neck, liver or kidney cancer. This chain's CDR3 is CASSLWTGGTETQYF. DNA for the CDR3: TGTGCCAGCAGCTTGTGGACAGGGGGGACGGAGACCCAGTACTTC.